This passage covers 14 T cell receptor beta chains from one sample sequenced in a study of blood T cell repertoires in COVID-19. Clones were sequenced by immunoSEQ multiplex PCR, and TCRdb holds only the in-frame ones, with some missing. The data hold about 260,000 clones, with about 90% observed a single time. Sequencing was carried out using peripheral blood. The origin of the receptors is a woman in her 30s with COVID-19, enrolled during active disease.

There are a few counts of this clone. V and J are TRBV7-2 and TRBJ1-6; maybe TRBD1 (6 bases). Germline lookup yields CDR1 SGHTA and CDR2 FQGNSA. Trimming left V 5 bases short and J 5 bases short, with 10 bases between. The CDR3 sequence is 14 residues long. The CDR3 nucleotides read TGTGCCAGCAGCCCCCGACAGGATAATTCACCCCTCCACTTT. This encodes CASSPRQDNSPLHF.

V is TRBV5-4 and J is TRBJ2-4; TRBD1 aligns across 7 bases. CDR1 is SGHNT, CDR2 YYREEE, per germline (reference sequence). This CDR3 has 16 residues. With V trimmed by 4 bases and J by 0 bases, 7 bases remained unmatched. The CDR3 DNA sequence: TGTGCCAGCAGCGCCGGACAGGTACTAGCCAAAAACATTCAGTACTTC. As protein: CASSAGQVLAKNIQYF.

V and J are TRBV4-1 and TRBJ1-5, with D tentatively TRBD1 (6 bases). CDR1 is MGHRA and CDR2 is YSYEKL in the germline V gene. The CDR3 loop spans 14 amino acids. Trimming left V 2 bases short and J 5 bases short, with 10 bases between. This CDR3 is CASSQTGLDQPQHF. CDR3 nucleotides: TGCGCCAGCAGCCAAACAGGGCTGGATCAGCCCCAGCATTTT.

This rearrangement joins TRBV16 to TRBJ2-3; 7 bases are shared with TRBD1. Germline V gene data show CDR1 as KGHSY and CDR2 as FQNENV. Trimming took 5 bases from V and 1 from J; bases not matched to a gene: 9. CDR3 length: 16 amino acids. CDR3 DNA sequence: TGTGCCAGCAGCTTACAGGGGAGCGGCGGCACAGATACGCAGTATTTT. Translated, it gives CASSLQGSGGTDTQYF.

This clone was detected only a few times. This sequence joins TRBV28 and TRBJ2-7; possibly TRBD2 for D (5 bases). Germline CDR1 and CDR2: MDHEN and SYDVKM. This CDR3 has 13 residues. V was pared by 10 bases and J by 0 bases, with 13 bases between. The CDR3 loop reads CATRSRGSYEQYF. For the CDR3, the DNA is TGTGCCACCCGGTCCCGGGGCTCCTACGAGCAGTACTTC.

This chain joins TRBV4-2 and TRBJ2-1; 7 bases fit TRBD2. CDR3 length equals 16 residues. V dropped 2 bases and J dropped 0; count of bases not matched to a gene: 4. Germline V gene lookup returns CDR1 LGHNA and CDR2 YNFKEQ. DNA for the CDR3: TGTGCCAGCAGCCAACGCACTAGCGCCTCCTACAATGAGCAGTTCTTC. This encodes CASSQRTSASYNEQFF.

This sequence joins TRBV7-8 and TRBJ1-3; D ambiguous. Germline-derived CDR1 and CDR2 are SGHVS and FQNEAQ. V dropped 1 base and J dropped 4 bases, with 5 bases sitting between them. The CDR3 extends over 13 amino acids. CDR3 region: CASSLELGNTIYF. The CDR3 DNA is TGTGCCAGCAGCTTAGAACTGGGAAACACCATATATTTT.

The gene calls are TRBV2 and TRBJ1-5; no clear D gene. Trimming removed 2 bases from V and 7 bases from J, with 9 bases in between. Looked up from germline, CDR1 is SNHLY and CDR2 is FYNNEI. The CDR3 consists of 13 residues. The CDR3 sequence is CASSERAGQPQHF. The DNA for the CDR3 is TGTGCCAGCAGTGAACGTGCGGGACAGCCCCAGCATTTT.

This chain links TRBV7-2 with TRBJ1-2, with a weak D call TRBD1 (6 bases). Germline V gene lookup returns CDR1 SGHTA and CDR2 FQGNSA. V was cut by 3 bases and J by 8 bases, with 16 bases left in between. The CDR3 is 14 amino acids. In DNA, the CDR3 is TGTGCCAGCAGCTTCGAACAGGGATGGAGCGGCTACACCTTC. Protein product: CASSFEQGWSGYTF.

This clone came up a few times. V is TRBV5-6 and J is TRBJ2-4, with TRBD2 matching 9 bases. Germline V gene lookup returns CDR1 SGHDT and CDR2 YYEEEE. The CDR3 has 14 amino acids. Losses at the gene ends were 0 bases for V and 8 bases for J; bases not matched to a gene: 3. CDR3 bases: TGTGCCAGCAGCTTGGATTCTAGCGGGGACATTCAGTACTTC. Encoded protein: CASSLDSSGDIQYF. Filled out from reference TRBV5-6 and TRBJ2-4, the complete variable domain reads DAGVTQSPTHLIKTRGQQVTLRCSPKSGHDTVSWYQQALGQGPQFIFQYYEEEERQRGNFPDRFSGHQFPNYSSELNVNALLLGDSALYLCASSLDSSGDIQYFGAGTRLSVL.

The V gene is TRBV2, the J gene TRBJ2-2; 8 positions match TRBD1. The junction had 8 bases not matched to a gene; V was cut back by 7 bases and J by 4 bases. The CDR3 spans 15 residues. Germline V gene data show CDR1 as SNHLY and CDR2 as FYNNEI. CDR3 in DNA: TGTGCCAGCACCCGGACAGGGATGGGCACCGGGGAGCTGTTTTTT. It encodes CASTRTGMGTGELFF.

The chain combines TRBV2 with TRBJ2-7; 7 nucleotides match TRBD1. The V gene's germline CDR1 is SNHLY and CDR2 FYNNEI. The trim removed 5 bases at V and 3 bases at J, leaving 7 bases unmatched. The CDR3 has 14 amino acids. The CDR3 reads CASSSTGASYEQYF. CDR3 nucleotide sequence: TGTGCCAGCAGTAGCACAGGGGCCAGCTACGAGCAGTACTTC.

The CDR3 is CASAPRDRGQGETQYF. CDR3 DNA: TGTGCCAGCGCACCCCGGGACAGGGGCCAGGGAGAGACCCAGTACTTC. The chain employs TRBV3-1 (or the pseudogene TRBV3-2) and TRBJ2-5; 10 nucleotides agree with TRBD1. Germline trimming cut 8 bases from V and 4 bases from J; bases unmatched to any gene: 13. Germline CDR1 is LGHDT and CDR2 is YNNKEL (reference sequence). The CDR3 is made up of 16 amino acids.

This clone was counted a single time. This chain links TRBV2 with TRBJ2-5; D possibly corresponds to TRBD2 (5 bases). Trimming stripped 4 bases from V and 5 bases from J, with 11 bases between. Germline V lookup: CDR1 SNHLY, CDR2 FYNNEI. The CDR3 has 13 residues. CDR3 DNA: TGTGCCAGCAGTGGCCGCCCGGGGGAGACCCAGTACTTC. This gives the protein CASSGRPGETQYF. The full variable domain, with the rest looked up from reference TRBV2 and TRBJ2-5, is EPEVTQTPSHQVTQMGQEVILRCVPISNHLYFYWYRQILGQKVEFLVSFYNNEISEKSEIFDDQFSVERPDGSNFTLKIRSTKLEDSAMYFCASSGRPGETQYFGPGTRLLVL.